The 2 T cell receptor beta chains presented below share a single source sample, sequenced in a study of T cells in localized non-small cell lung cancer. Measured with immunoSEQ multiplex PCR; TCRdb has only the in-frame clones, and not every one. The repertoire holds under 35,000 clones, with 75% to 95% as singletons. The material was peripheral blood, obtained before any cancer treatment. The receptor source for this set is a female donor over 55 with stage I lung adenocarcinoma.

This chain uses TRBV28 with TRBJ2-1, with D possibly TRBD1 on 5 matching bases. Trimming cost V 3 bases and J 11 bases, with 17 bases left between them. Germline V lookup: CDR1 MDHEN, CDR2 SYDVKM. CDR3 length equals 14 residues. The CDR3 nucleotides read TGTGCCAGCAGTTTGGGGCTCTGGGCAGCTCAGCAGTTCTTC. Protein sequence: CASSLGLWAAQQFF.

The chain employs TRBV5-1 and TRBJ2-5; no reliable D call. Germline loops: CDR1 SGHRS, CDR2 YFSETQ. There are 14 residues in the CDR3. V lost 5 bases to trimming and J lost 4 bases, with 15 bases between them. The CDR3 loop reads CASRFQYRRETQYF. The CDR3 DNA follows: TGCGCCAGCAGATTTCAATACCGTCGAGAGACCCAGTACTTC. Using reference TRBV5-1 and TRBJ2-5 for the parts outside the CDR3, the full variable domain is KAGVTQTPRYLIKTRGQQVTLSCSPISGHRSVSWYQQTPGQGLQFLFEYFSETQRNKGNFPGRFSGRQFSNSRSEMNVSTLELGDSALYLCASRFQYRRETQYFGPGTRLLVL.